This T cell receptor beta chain emerged from a study of cytomegalovirus exposure and HLA in healthy donors. The study's findings and limits: Most of the TCR beta V segments (in an earlier analysis) were productive either about 87% or about 30% of the time. The authors later linked a missense DCLRE1C variant to TCR beta V- and J-gene trimming.

CDR3 length: 16 residues. Germline values: CDR1 SGDLS, CDR2 YYNGEE. Both 60 Vbeta primers and 13 Jbeta primers went into the PCR. Clones were read by immunoSEQ multiplex PCR, and TCRdb kept only the in-frame ones, dropping some. The sample holds 150,000 to 200,000 clones, around 82% seen once. A word on this clone: Its antigen is unidentified.

The sequence was obtained from a man between 35 and 55 years old in good health and CMV-seropositive. The rearrangement links TRBV9 to TRBJ2-7; D is possibly TRBD2 (5 bases). TRBJ2-5 matches the DNA end more closely, so the J call is doubtful. Sequenced sample: PBMCs. The CDR3 bases are TGTGCCAGCAGCGTCAACCCCGCTGCGGGCGGGGAGACCCAGTACTTC. Its protein is CASSVNPAAGGETQYF.